This TCR beta chain came from a study of T cells after yellow fever vaccination. Study-wide results and caveats: The study found a weaker secondary response that peaked faster, day 5 versus 15.

The CDR3 is 17 residues long, counting both termini. Germline V gene sequence: CDR1 MNHEY, CDR2 SVGAGI. This clonotype was observed at least ten times. What it binds is not known. Because the CDR3's place on the DNA is in doubt, the DNA is left out and the CDR3 is given as listed by TCRdb. It was through 5'RACE template switching that TCR cDNA was made, with a universal primer site and UMIs added. TCRdb used MiXCR to reprocess the 5' RACE reads, holding one entry per CDR3 protein. The data contain around 250,000 distinct CDR3 sequences, 6.5% to 8.5% of them seen just once; the ten biggest clones take up roughly 0.9%.

The V and J genes are TRBV6-5 and TRBJ2-7; the table gives TRBD2 as D, unverified against the DNA. The sequences come from CD4+ T cells sorted from PBMCs, collected 15 days after the yellow fever booster vaccination. This clonotype originated in a man aged 25-45 years who received the YFV17D yellow fever vaccine. The CDR3 spells CASSSSGGPGTPYEQYF.